These 17 T cell receptor beta chains share one sample of origin, sequenced in a study of cytomegalovirus exposure and HLA in healthy donors. The PCR made use of 60 Vbeta and 13 Jbeta primers. Profiled with immunoSEQ multiplex PCR; TCRdb holds only in-frame clones, not every one. The profile shows around 150,000 clones, around two thirds of them singletons. Specimen: PBMCs. The receptors shown here come from a woman in her thirties or forties in good health and CMV-seronegative.

The J gene is TRBJ1-2, the V gene TRBV28; 9 bases align to TRBD1. Per germline, CDR1 MDHEN and CDR2 SYDVKM. V lost 6 bases and J lost 8; bases outside the gene matches: 13. The CDR3 has 15 residues. The CDR3 spells CASRLRPGTGRGYTF. Here the CDR3 DNA reads TGTGCCAGCAGACTTCGTCCCGGGACAGGGAGAGGCTACACCTTC.

This sequence joins TRBV5-1 and TRBJ1-4; 9 bases map to TRBD1. J was trimmed by 5 bases and V by 5 bases; bases with no gene match: 4. Per the germline V gene, CDR1 is SGHRS and CDR2 is YFSETQ. This CDR3 has 14 amino acids. CDR3 in amino acids: CASSSGQGNEKLFF. The CDR3, as DNA: TGCGCCAGCAGTTCCGGACAGGGGAATGAAAAACTGTTTTTT.

V gene TRBV19 combines with J gene TRBJ1-1, with 10 bases fitting TRBD1. Germline CDR1 and CDR2: LNHDA and SQIVND (reference sequence). The J segment lost 1 base and the V segment lost 8 bases, leaving 1 base of the junction unmatched. This CDR3 has 13 amino acids. The chain's CDR3 is CASGDRGNTEAFF. Here the CDR3 DNA reads TGTGCCAGTGGGGACAGGGGGAACACTGAAGCTTTCTTT.

CDR3 residues: CASSLELNRGQNEQFF. Here the CDR3 DNA reads TGTGCCAGCAGCTTAGAACTAAACAGGGGACAGAATGAGCAGTTCTTC. The genes are TRBV7-9 and TRBJ2-1; 7 nucleotides align to TRBD1. With V trimmed by 1 base and J by 7 bases, 10 bases remained unmatched. The CDR3 is 16 amino acids. Per germline, CDR1 SEHNR and CDR2 FQNEAQ (reference sequence).

The chain joins TRBV18 to TRBJ2-1; 8 bases align to TRBD1. CDR1 KGHSH and CDR2 LQKENI come from the germline V gene. The CDR3 sequence is 12 residues long. V lost 5 bases and J lost 15; bases outside the gene matches: 9. This CDR3 reads CASSAGTGLGFF. The CDR3 DNA is TGTGCCAGCTCAGCAGGGACAGGCCTTGGGTTCTTC.

The V gene is TRBV2, the J gene TRBJ1-1, with D possibly being TRBD1 (6 bases). Germline V gene sequence: CDR1 SNHLY, CDR2 FYNNEI. Trimming stripped 7 bases from V and 0 bases from J, with 9 bases between. The CDR3 consists of 13 residues. The CDR3 DNA is TGTGCCAGCACAGGGGATGTGAACACTGAAGCTTTCTTT. Protein sequence: CASTGDVNTEAFF.

The chain combines TRBV5-5 with TRBJ1-1; D perhaps matches TRBD1 (5 bases). CDR3 length equals 14 residues. Germline loops: CDR1 SGHKS, CDR2 YYEKEE (reference sequence). The ends were cut back, 3 bases at V and 5 bases at J, with 14 bases in the middle. The CDR3 loop is CASSWRDGETEAFF. For the CDR3, the DNA is TGTGCCAGCAGCTGGAGGGACGGGGAGACTGAAGCTTTCTTT.

In its sample, this clone was seen a few times. This chain joins TRBV7-3 and TRBJ2-1; TRBD2 agrees at 10 bases. Germline CDR1 reads SGHTA; CDR2 reads FQGTGA. This CDR3 has 16 amino acids. V lost 5 bases, J lost 1 base, and 5 bases stayed unmatched. In DNA form, the CDR3 reads TGTGCCAGCAGCCCCTATAGCGGGGGGTCCTACAATGAGCAGTTCTTC. This gives the protein CASSPYSGGSYNEQFF. The whole variable domain, filled in from reference TRBV7-3 and TRBJ2-1, reads GAGVSQTPSNKVTEKGKYVELRCDPISGHTALYWYRQSLGQGPEFLIYFQGTGAADDSGLPNDRFFAVRPEGSVSTLKIQRTERGDSAVYLCASSPYSGGSYNEQFFGPGTRLTVL.

This CDR3 is CACWTGYSSGANVLTF. CDR3 in DNA: TGTGCCTGTTGGACAGGGTATTCGTCTGGGGCCAACGTCCTGACTTTC. The gene calls are TRBV30 and TRBJ2-6; TRBD1 agrees at 8 bases. CDR3 length: 16 amino acids. Germline loops: CDR1 GTSNPN, CDR2 SVGIG (reference sequence). J was trimmed by 1 base and V by 6 bases; bases with no gene match: 8.

The chain has TRBV2 and TRBJ1-1; D is ambiguous. V lost 2 bases and J lost 0, with 10 bases in between. Germline-derived CDR1 and CDR2 are SNHLY and FYNNEI. The CDR3 extends over 15 amino acids. DNA of the CDR3: TGTGCCAGCAGTGAAAGAGGGCAGCTGAACACTGAAGCTTTCTTT. This sequence encodes CASSERGQLNTEAFF.

For the CDR3, the DNA is TGCAGCGTTGCAGGGGTCCTGAACACTGAAGCTTTCTTT. Its translation is CSVAGVLNTEAFF. The chain has TRBV29-1 and TRBJ1-1; weak D call: TRBD1 (6 bases). Trimming cost V 4 bases and J 0 bases, with 9 bases left between them. The CDR3 sequence is 13 residues long. Germline lookup yields CDR1 SQVTM and CDR2 ANQGSEA.

This clone was seen more than once but under ten times. Here the CDR3 reads CASTSGSYEQYF. In nucleotides, the CDR3 is TGTGCCAGCACTTCGGGTTCCTACGAGCAGTACTTC. V gene TRBV2 combines with J gene TRBJ2-5; D is unresolved. Judging by the DNA end, TRBJ2-7 fits better; the J call may be wrong. The CDR3 is 12 amino acids. Germline V gene sequence: CDR1 SNHLY, CDR2 FYNNEI.

By sample share, this clone is medium-sized (0.01 to 0.1%). The chain couples TRBV10-2 to TRBJ1-2; 7 positions agree with TRBD1. With V trimmed by 2 bases and J by 4 bases, 7 bases remained unmatched. Germline assignment: CDR1 WSHSY and CDR2 SAAADI. CDR3 size: 15 residues. CDR3: CASSEPRQGGYGYTF. The DNA for the CDR3 is TGCGCCAGCAGTGAGCCGCGACAGGGAGGCTATGGCTACACCTTC.

The chain combines TRBV30 with TRBJ1-2; 11 bases align to TRBD1. Germline V CDR1 and CDR2: GTSNPN, SVGIG (reference sequence). The CDR3 sequence is 14 residues long. Trimming cost V 3 bases and J 8 bases; bases outside gene matches: 8. In nucleotides, the CDR3 is TGTGCCTGGAGGGTCGGACAGGGGGCAGGAGGCTACACCTTC. Protein: CAWRVGQGAGGYTF. Variable domain in full (rest from reference TRBV30 and TRBJ1-2): SQTIHQWPATLVQPVGSPLSLECTVEGTSNPNLYWYRQAAGRGLQLLFYSVGIGQISSEVPQNLSASRPQDRQFILSSKKLLLSDSGFYLCAWRVGQGAGGYTFGSGTRLTVV.

This clone turned up a few times. This chain joins TRBV27 and TRBJ2-1; 15 bases map to TRBD2. V shed 6 bases and J 7 bases; nucleotides not matched to a gene: 10. This CDR3 is 17 amino acids long. Germline lookup yields CDR1 MNHEY and CDR2 SMNVEV (reference sequence). The CDR3 DNA is TGTGCCAGCAGCGGACTAGCGGGGGGGCTGGTGGTTAATGAGCAGTTCTTC. Its protein is CASSGLAGGLVVNEQFF.

In DNA form, the CDR3 reads TGTGCCAGCAGCCTTAGTGAGACCCAGTACTTC. This translates into CASSLSETQYF. V gene TRBV6-6 combines with J gene TRBJ2-5; D not certain. V lost 6 bases and J lost 5, with 7 bases in between. The CDR3 totals 11 residues. Germline V gene data show CDR1 as MNHNY and CDR2 as SVGAGI (reference sequence).

This clone has just one count. This chain joins TRBV9 and TRBJ2-5; possibly TRBD2 for D (5 bases). V was clipped by 3 bases and J by 0 bases, with 12 bases between them. Germline CDR1 reads SGDLS; CDR2 reads YYNGEE. The CDR3 loop spans 15 amino acids. CDR3 in amino acids: CASSARRAYQETQYF. The DNA of the CDR3 is TGTGCCAGCAGCGCCCGGCGGGCGTACCAAGAGACCCAGTACTTC.